This T cell receptor beta chain was sequenced during a study of PD-1 blockade in classical Hodgkin lymphoma. The study's findings and limits: Diminished baseline TCR diversity has been reported in newly diagnosed patients relative to healthy donors. The CD4+ diversity rise by C4D1 was clearest in complete responders. The repertoire differences lack a defined cause, possibly disease activity or prior therapy. Complete responders possessed baseline diversity comparable to newly diagnosed patients.

The CDR3 length is 17 residues. Germline V gene sequence: CDR1 PRHDT, CDR2 FYEKMQ (reference sequence). V gave up 1 base and J gave up 0 bases, with 14 bases separating them. As concerns this clone: The antigen remains unidentified.

The assay was immunoSEQ multiplex PCR, and TCRdb's table has in-frame clones only and misses some. The repertoire has some 43,000 clones, approximately 90% of them found once; the top ten carry 5% to 6.5%. Every patient relapsed after autologous stem cell transplantation, and brentuximab vedotin exposure varied. This chain connects TRBV13 to TRBJ2-3; D is unresolved. This clonotype originated in a human donor with classical Hodgkin lymphoma. Here the sequenced sample was peripheral blood mononuclear cells (PBMCs), taken before the second cycle of nivolumab. The CDR3 sequence: CASSLAPVAPSTDTQYF. CDR3 nucleotides: TGTGCCAGCAGCTTAGCCCCCGTTGCTCCCAGCACAGATACGCAGTATTTT.